These T cell receptor beta chains were read from a single sample in a study of CD8 T cells in Susac syndrome. TCRdb reanalysed the immunoSEQ multiplex PCR reads using MiXCR and keeps one entry per CDR3 protein. Counted here are approximately 120,000 distinct CDR3 sequences, roughly 93% occurring once; the ten biggest clones make up approximately 0.3%. Material for sequencing was CD8+ T cells from PBMCs. These receptors were collected from a human donor with multiple sclerosis. CDR3s include the opening cysteine and the closing phenylalanine or tryptophan. The D gene is left open where the match is weak. Expanded clones are given a class, and other clones once, few, many or no size at all.

TRBV12-3/TRBV12-4	NA	NA	TRBJ2-1	CASSPWGEVGNEQFF	TGTGCCAGCAGTCCCTGGGGCGAGGTGGGGAATGAGCAGTTCTTC
TRBV28	NA	NA	TRBJ1-6	CASSLRGPLGSPLHF	TGTGCCAGCAGTTTGCGGGGTCCTTTGGGTTCACCCCTCCACTTT
TRBV6-2/TRBV6-3	NA	NA	TRBJ2-1	CASSRYGNEQFF	TGTGCCAGCAGTAGATACGGCAATGAGCAGTTCTTC
TRBV30	NA	NA	TRBJ1-1	CAWSVQGNTEAFF	TGTGCCTGGAGTGTACAGGGGAACACTGAAGCTTTCTTT
TRBV6-5	NA	NA	TRBJ1-2	CASSYYGGGYGYTF	TGTGCCAGCAGTTATTATGGGGGCGGTTATGGCTACACCTTC
TRBV6-5	NA	NA	TRBJ2-7	CAPRYYRPYEQYF	TGTGCCCCCCGTTACTACAGACCCTACGAGCAGTACTTC
TRBV12-3/TRBV12-4	NA	NA	TRBJ2-5	CASGGLKGEETQYF	TGTGCCAGCGGGGGGCTCAAAGGGGAAGAGACCCAGTACTTC
TRBV7-9	TRBD2	NA	TRBJ2-4	CASSLVAGGPKNIQYF	TGTGCCAGCAGCTTAGTGGCGGGGGGGCCTAAAAACATTCAGTACTTC
TRBV6-6	NA	NA	TRBJ2-1	CASSYPGVGNEQFF	TGTGCCAGCAGTTACCCCGGGGTCGGGAATGAGCAGTTCTTC
TRBV9	NA	NA	TRBJ1-4	CASSVKPGSNEKLFF	TGTGCCAGCAGCGTCAAGCCAGGGTCTAATGAAAAACTGTTTTTT
TRBV9	TRBD1	NA	TRBJ2-7	CASSPDRASEQYF	TGTGCCAGCAGCCCGGACAGGGCCTCCGAGCAGTACTTC
TRBV27	NA	NA	TRBJ2-2	CASSLSVQNTGELFF	TGTGCCAGCAGTTTATCTGTCCAGAACACCGGGGAGCTGTTTTTT
TRBV2	NA	NA	TRBJ2-2	CARGAGTGELFF	TGTGCCAGAGGGGCAGGAACCGGGGAGCTGTTTTTT
TRBV3-1	NA	NA	TRBJ2-1	CASSQDRARYNEQFF	TGTGCCAGCAGCCAAGACAGGGCGAGGTACAATGAGCAGTTCTTC
TRBV18	NA	NA	TRBJ1-5	CASSPGGCGLDQPQHF	TGTGCCAGCTCACCAGGTGGGTGCGGATTAGATCAGCCCCAGCATTTT
TRBV5-1	NA	NA	TRBJ2-2	CASSFSLEEAGELFF	TGCGCCAGCAGCTTCTCACTAGAGGAGGCCGGGGAGCTGTTTTTT
TRBV27	NA	NA	TRBJ2-3	CASSNNPYTDTQYF	TGTGCCAGCAGTAATAACCCCTACACAGATACGCAGTATTTT
TRBV9	TRBD2	NA	TRBJ2-1	CASSASGRGYNEQFF	TGTGCCAGCAGCGCGAGCGGGAGAGGCTACAATGAGCAGTTCTTC
TRBV4-2	NA	NA	TRBJ2-7	CASSARRGDYEQYF	TGTGCCAGCAGCGCTCGGAGAGGGGACTACGAGCAGTACTTC
TRBV28	NA	NA	TRBJ1-5	CASNAQPQHF	TGTGCCAGCAACGCGCAGCCCCAGCATTTT
TRBV9	NA	once	TRBJ2-4	CASSVGNRESHKNIQYF	TGTGCCAGCAGCGTAGGAAACAGGGAGAGTCACAAAAACATTCAGTACTTC
TRBV5-1	NA	NA	TRBJ1-2	CASSTKQGHYTF	TGCGCCAGCAGCACCAAACAGGGACACTACACCTTC
TRBV10-3	NA	NA	TRBJ1-2	CAISQRGDYWSYTF	TGTGCCATCAGTCAACGGGGGGATTATTGGAGCTACACCTTC
TRBV9	NA	NA	TRBJ1-2	CASSVGGLEGYTF	TGTGCCAGCAGCGTCGGGGGGCTAGAGGGCTACACCTTC
TRBV6-2/TRBV6-3	NA	few	TRBJ2-3	CASEGMTVTDTQYF	TGTGCCAGCGAGGGAATGACGGTCACAGATACGCAGTATTTT
TRBV24-1	NA	NA	TRBJ2-1	CATSDIATDEQFF	TGTGCCACCAGTGATATAGCGACTGATGAGCAGTTCTTC
TRBV30	TRBD2	NA	TRBJ2-5	CAWSNGGVETQYF	TGTGCCTGGAGTAACGGGGGGGTAGAGACCCAGTACTTC
TRBV5-1	NA	many	TRBJ2-7	CASSLVGYEQYF	TGCGCCAGCAGCTTGGTGGGTTACGAGCAGTACTTC
TRBV19	TRBD2	NA	TRBJ2-1	CASSPHRASGGTSSYNEQFF	TGTGCCAGTAGTCCCCACCGGGCTAGCGGGGGGACCAGCTCCTACAATGAGCAGTTCTTC
TRBV5-1	NA	NA	TRBJ1-1	CASSLGRASTEAFF	TGCGCCAGCAGCTTGGGGAGGGCATCCACTGAAGCTTTCTTT
TRBV6-6	NA	NA	TRBJ2-5	CASQAGIQETQYF	TGTGCCAGTCAAGCGGGTATTCAAGAGACCCAGTACTTC
TRBV3-1	TRBD2	NA	TRBJ2-3	CASSQRGEITDTQYF	TGTGCCAGCAGCCAACGGGGGGAGATCACAGATACGCAGTATTTT
TRBV27	NA	NA	TRBJ2-1	CASSLGGSPYNEQFF	TGTGCCAGCAGTTTGGGGGGATCCCCCTACAATGAGCAGTTCTTC
TRBV29-1	NA	NA	TRBJ1-2	CSVEARAGGYTF	TGCAGCGTTGAAGCACGGGCGGGTGGCTACACCTTC
TRBV6-5	NA	NA	TRBJ1-5	CASRMNSNQPQHF	TGTGCCAGCAGGATGAATAGCAATCAGCCCCAGCATTTT
TRBV7-9	TRBD1	NA	TRBJ2-7	CASTKTSEWDSEQYF	TGTGCCAGCACCAAAACGTCCGAGTGGGACAGCGAGCAGTACTTC
TRBV5-1	NA	NA	TRBJ2-7	CASSERQYLYF	TGCGCCAGCAGCGAACGACAGTATCTGTACTTC
TRBV4-1	NA	NA	TRBJ2-5	CASSQFPGPEETQYF	TGCGCCAGCAGCCAGTTCCCGGGCCCCGAGGAGACCCAGTACTTC